Presented here are 21 T cell receptor beta chains from one specimen sequenced in a study of OX40 agonist ivuxolimab in advanced cancers. Library generation was performed with the immunoSEQ multiplex PCR assay. TCRdb provides this immuneACCESS table in a form limited to in-frame rearrangements. Some clones are lacking; in checked studies, under half of them reflect an unresolved V gene, and why the rest are absent is not known. This sample comprises over 65,000 clones, about 82% of them detected only once. The biggest ten clones account for 6.5% of the sample. This specimen consisted of CD4+ or CD8+ T cells sorted from blood, obtained in a trial of the OX40 agonist ivuxolimab. The receptors derive from an adult with an advanced solid tumor such as melanoma, head and neck, liver or kidney cancer.

The chain links TRBV19 to TRBJ1-6, with TRBD1 matching 9 bases. V was clipped by 5 bases and J by 6 bases; unmatched bases: 5. Looked up from germline, CDR1 is LNHDA and CDR2 is SQIVND (reference sequence). The CDR3 is 15 amino acids. The CDR3 sequence: CASSGGTGINSPLHF. The CDR3 DNA sequence: TGTGCCAGTAGTGGTGGGACAGGGATTAATTCACCCCTCCACTTT.

The rearrangement links TRBV25-1 to TRBJ2-7; TRBD1 aligns across 8 bases. There are 15 residues in the CDR3. Trimming cost V 5 bases and J 4 bases; bases outside gene matches: 10. Germline lookup yields CDR1 MGHDK and CDR2 SYGVNS. The CDR3 loop is CASSFEAGGAYEQYF. DNA of the CDR3: TGTGCCAGCAGTTTCGAGGCAGGGGGCGCGTACGAGCAGTACTTC.

This chain links TRBV6-5 with TRBJ2-5; D gene unclear. The CDR3 extends over 11 amino acids. Between the trimmed V and J ends, which lost 6 bases and 5 bases, there was a span of 7 bases. CDR1 is MNHEY, CDR2 SVGAGI, per germline. The CDR3 here is CASSTGETQYF. The DNA of the CDR3 is TGTGCCAGCAGCACCGGGGAGACCCAGTACTTC.

This sequence joins TRBV19 and TRBJ1-2, with 8 bases aligning to TRBD1. V shed 4 bases and J 6 bases; nucleotides not matched to a gene: 10. CDR1 is LNHDA, CDR2 SQIVND, per germline (reference sequence). The CDR3 length is 15 residues. CDR3 nucleotide sequence: TGTGCCAGTAGTACCCGACAGGGGCAGACTAATGGCTACACCTTC. It specifies CASSTRQGQTNGYTF. The full variable domain, in which reference TRBV19 and TRBJ1-2 provide the parts outside the CDR3, is DGGITQSPKYLFRKEGQNVTLSCEQNLNHDAMYWYRQDPGQGLRLIYYSQIVNDFQKGDIAEGYSVSREKKESFPLTVTSAQKNPTAFYLCASSTRQGQTNGYTFGSGTRLTVV.

The V gene is TRBV2, the J gene TRBJ1-1, with D perhaps TRBD1 (5 bases). CDR1 is SNHLY and CDR2 is FYNNEI in the germline V gene. V shed 8 bases and J shed 8 bases, with 12 bases lying between them. The CDR3 runs to 11 residues. The CDR3 coding sequence is TGTGCCAGCGGTTTAAGACAGGAAGCTTTCTTT. Protein: CASGLRQEAFF.

J is TRBJ1-1 and V is TRBV5-8, with D perhaps matching TRBD1 (5 bases). Trimming stripped 4 bases from V and 0 bases from J, with 16 bases between. Germline V gene lookup returns CDR1 SGHTS and CDR2 YDEGEE. The CDR3 extends over 16 amino acids. CDR3 region: CASSGLRGGMNTEAFF. CDR3 DNA: TGTGCCAGCAGCGGTCTGAGGGGAGGGATGAACACTGAAGCTTTCTTT.

This rearrangement joins TRBV9 to TRBJ2-5; 15 positions agree with TRBD2. V was clipped by 2 bases and J by 4 bases; unmatched bases: 6. CDR1 SGDLS and CDR2 YYNGEE come from the germline V gene. The CDR3 contains 17 residues. The chain's CDR3 is CASSVGLGLAGGETQYF. The CDR3 DNA sequence: TGTGCCAGCAGCGTTGGACTGGGACTAGCGGGGGGAGAGACCCAGTACTTC.

The rearrangement links TRBV7-2 to TRBJ2-7, with 12 bases that match TRBD2. The ends lost 1 base at V and 4 bases at J; junction bases unmatched: 8. Germline CDR1 reads SGHTA; CDR2 reads FQGNSA. The CDR3 spans 17 residues. The CDR3 nucleotides read TGTGCCAGCAGCTTAGGGCTAGCGGGAGGGATTAGGTACGAGCAGTACTTC. Translation: CASSLGLAGGIRYEQYF.

V is TRBV6-1 and J is TRBJ2-1, with 11 bases matching TRBD2. There are 13 residues in the CDR3. CDR1 is MNHNS, CDR2 SASEGT, per germline. V lost 10 bases to trimming and J lost 6 bases; unmatched junction nucleotides: 5. CDR3 loop: CAIIAGGFNEQFF. The CDR3 coding sequence is TGTGCCATAATAGCGGGGGGGTTCAATGAGCAGTTCTTC.

The genes are TRBV28 and TRBJ2-3; D perhaps matches TRBD1 (6 bases). Germline V gene data show CDR1 as MDHEN and CDR2 as SYDVKM. The CDR3 contains 13 residues. V lost 6 bases, J lost 4 bases, and 11 bases lay in between. CDR3: CASSPAGADTQYF. The CDR3 nucleotides read TGTGCCAGCAGCCCCGCAGGGGCAGATACGCAGTATTTT.

The chain recombines TRBV5-1 with TRBJ1-2; D remains ambiguous. The CDR3 extends over 15 amino acids. Trimming took 1 base from V and 1 from J, leaving 11 bases between them. CDR1 SGHRS and CDR2 YFSETQ come from the germline V gene. The CDR3, as DNA: TGCGCCAGCAGCTTGCCCTCCACTGGTAACTATGGCTACACCTTC. Amino acid sequence: CASSLPSTGNYGYTF.

This clone was counted a single time. The sample has other DNA sequences that encode this CDR3 too. This sequence joins TRBV5-6 and TRBJ2-7; D may correspond to TRBD1 or TRBD2 (5 bases each). Germline assignment: CDR1 SGHDT and CDR2 YYEEEE. V shed 2 bases and J shed 2 bases, with 11 bases lying between them. The CDR3 extends over 14 amino acids. CDR3 amino acids: CASSLRGAAYEQYF. The CDR3 nucleotides are TGTGCCAGCAGCTTAAGAGGGGCGGCCTACGAGCAGTACTTC.

The chain joins TRBV6-4 to TRBJ1-1; the D gene is possibly TRBD1 (6 bases). V was clipped by 4 bases and J by 4 bases, with 10 bases between them. The CDR3 spans 13 residues. Germline V lookup: CDR1 MRHNA, CDR2 SNTAGT. The CDR3 spells CASSVKGGTEAFF. The CDR3 DNA sequence: TGTGCCAGCAGTGTGAAGGGGGGCACTGAAGCTTTCTTT.

The rearrangement joins TRBV7-9 to TRBJ1-5; D call uncertain. CDR3 length: 15 residues. Germline CDR1 is SEHNR and CDR2 is FQNEAQ (reference sequence). Trimming shortened V by 5 bases and J by 4 bases, and 15 bases separated the two germline ends. Here the CDR3 reads CASSLTSGENQPQHF. In nucleotides, the CDR3 is TGTGCCAGCAGCCTAACCTCCGGGGAGAATCAGCCCCAGCATTTT. The full variable domain, its missing parts supplied by reference TRBV7-9 and TRBJ1-5, is DTGVSQNPRHKITKRGQNVTFRCDPISEHNRLYWYRQTLGQGPEFLTYFQNEAQLEKSRLLSDRFSAERPKGSFSTLEIQRTEQGDSAMYLCASSLTSGENQPQHFGDGTRLSIL.

This chain connects TRBV5-1 to TRBJ2-2; 8 nucleotides line up with TRBD2. Germline CDR1 reads SGHRS; CDR2 reads YFSETQ. The CDR3 consists of 14 residues. The J segment lost 6 bases and the V segment lost 4 bases, leaving 5 bases of the junction unmatched. The CDR3 bases are TGCGCCAGCAGCACCCGGGGGGGGCCCGGGGAGCTGTTTTTT. Translation: CASSTRGGPGELFF.

V gene TRBV9 combines with J gene TRBJ1-5, with D possibly TRBD1 on 6 matching bases. Germline loops: CDR1 SGDLS, CDR2 YYNGEE. The ends were cut back, 0 bases at V and 5 bases at J, with 12 bases in the middle. The CDR3 totals 15 residues. CDR3 in DNA: TGTGCCAGCAGCGTAGGGGGGCCTCAATATCAGCCCCAGCATTTT. Encoded protein: CASSVGGPQYQPQHF.

The CDR3: CASSGGRKLFF. The CDR3 DNA follows: TGTGCCAGCAGTGGGGGGAGGAAACTGTTTTTT. V usage is TRBV25-1 and J usage is TRBJ1-4, with D possibly being TRBD1 (5 bases). Trimming took 4 bases from V and 11 from J, leaving 8 bases between them. The CDR3 length is 11 residues. Germline loops: CDR1 MGHDK, CDR2 SYGVNS.

The rearrangement joins TRBV7-2 to TRBJ1-5, with a weak D call TRBD1 (6 bases). The CDR3 sequence is 14 residues long. Germline CDR1 is SGHTA and CDR2 is FQGNSA. V lost 5 bases and J lost 6, with 14 bases in between. CDR3 sequence (DNA): TGTGCCAGCAGCCCTGCGGGGGGCCCTCAGCCCCAGCATTTT. This translates into CASSPAGGPQPQHF.

This clone occurred a few times. V gene TRBV5-1 combines with J gene TRBJ1-3; no reliable D call. Trimming cost V 5 bases and J 3 bases, with 6 bases left between them. The CDR3 contains 12 residues. The germline V gene has CDR1 SGHRS and CDR2 YFSETQ. The CDR3 DNA sequence: TGCGCCAGCAGTAGTCTTGGAAACACCATATATTTT. Its translation: CASSSLGNTIYF.

The chain recombines TRBV9 with TRBJ1-3; no definite D call. With 4 bases removed from V and 2 bases from J, the gap between germline ends came to 13 bases. The CDR3 sequence is 15 residues long. The germline CDR1 and CDR2 sequences are SGDLS and YYNGEE. The CDR3 sequence: CASSYLSHPGNTIYF. The CDR3 DNA reads as TGTGCCAGCAGCTATCTCTCGCACCCTGGAAACACCATATATTTT.

The J gene is TRBJ2-1, the V gene TRBV7-3; the D gene is possibly TRBD2 (6 bases). The CDR3 sequence is 18 residues long. Germline loops: CDR1 SGHTA, CDR2 FQGTGA. V shed 3 bases and J shed 11 bases, with 29 bases lying between them. This CDR3 is CASSFQSPGLISLAKQFF. In DNA, the CDR3 is TGTGCCAGCAGCTTCCAATCACCCGGTTTAATTTCTCTAGCGAAGCAGTTCTTC.